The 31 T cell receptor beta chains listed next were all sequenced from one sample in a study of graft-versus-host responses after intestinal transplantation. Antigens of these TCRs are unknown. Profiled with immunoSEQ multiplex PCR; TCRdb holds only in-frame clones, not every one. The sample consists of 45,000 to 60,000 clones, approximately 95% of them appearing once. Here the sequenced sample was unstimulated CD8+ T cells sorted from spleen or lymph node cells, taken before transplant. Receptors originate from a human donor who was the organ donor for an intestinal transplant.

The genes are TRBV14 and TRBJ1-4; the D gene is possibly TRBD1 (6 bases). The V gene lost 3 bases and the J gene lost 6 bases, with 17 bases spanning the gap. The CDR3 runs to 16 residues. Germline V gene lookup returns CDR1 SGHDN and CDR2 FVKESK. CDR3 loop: CASSQPSGVSDEKLFF. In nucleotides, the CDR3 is TGTGCCAGCAGCCAGCCATCAGGGGTGTCGGATGAAAAACTGTTTTTT.

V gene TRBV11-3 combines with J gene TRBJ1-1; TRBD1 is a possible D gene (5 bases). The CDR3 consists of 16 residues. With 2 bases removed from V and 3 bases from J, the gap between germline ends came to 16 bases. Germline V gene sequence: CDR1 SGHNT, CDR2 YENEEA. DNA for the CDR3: TGTGCCAGCAGCTTATTCCCCGGTGGGGCGGACACTGAAGCTTTCTTT. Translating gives CASSLFPGGADTEAFF.

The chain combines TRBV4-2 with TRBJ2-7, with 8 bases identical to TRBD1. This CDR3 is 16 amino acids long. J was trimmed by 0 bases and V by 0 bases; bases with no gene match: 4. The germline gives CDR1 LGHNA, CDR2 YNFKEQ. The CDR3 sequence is CASSQDSGQGSYEQYF. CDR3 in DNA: TGTGCCAGCAGCCAAGATAGCGGACAGGGCTCCTACGAGCAGTACTTC.

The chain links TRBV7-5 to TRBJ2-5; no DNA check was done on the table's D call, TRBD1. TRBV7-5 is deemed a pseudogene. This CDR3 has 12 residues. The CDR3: CVRSPICQTQYF. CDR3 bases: TGTGTCAGAAGCCCAATTTGTCAGACCCAGTACTTC.

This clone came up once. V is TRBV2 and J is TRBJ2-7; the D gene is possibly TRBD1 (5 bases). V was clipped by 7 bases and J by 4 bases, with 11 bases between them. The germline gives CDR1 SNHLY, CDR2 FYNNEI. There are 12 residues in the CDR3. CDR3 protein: CASTETDYEQYF. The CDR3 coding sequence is TGTGCCAGCACAGAGACAGATTACGAGCAGTACTTC.

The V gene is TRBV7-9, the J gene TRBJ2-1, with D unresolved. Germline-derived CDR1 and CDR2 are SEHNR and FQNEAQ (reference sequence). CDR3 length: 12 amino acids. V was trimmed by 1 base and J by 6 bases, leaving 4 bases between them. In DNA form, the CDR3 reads TGTGCCAGCAGCTTAGGTAGCAATGAGCAGTTCTTC. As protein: CASSLGSNEQFF.

CDR3 residues: CASSLSGSGNTIYF. The CDR3 DNA reads TGTGCCAGCAGTTTATCAGGCTCTGGAAACACCATATATTTT. The chain joins TRBV28 to TRBJ1-3; D is undetermined. V dropped 1 base and J dropped 0 bases, with 4 bases sitting between them. Germline CDR1 MDHEN, CDR2 SYDVKM. The CDR3 consists of 14 residues.

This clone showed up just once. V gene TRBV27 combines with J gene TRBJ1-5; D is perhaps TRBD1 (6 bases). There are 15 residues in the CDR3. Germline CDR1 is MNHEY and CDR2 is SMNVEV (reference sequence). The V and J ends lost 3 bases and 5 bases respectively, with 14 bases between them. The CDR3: CASSLTGSFYQPQHF. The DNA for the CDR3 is TGTGCCAGCAGTTTGACAGGTTCCTTCTATCAGCCCCAGCATTTT.

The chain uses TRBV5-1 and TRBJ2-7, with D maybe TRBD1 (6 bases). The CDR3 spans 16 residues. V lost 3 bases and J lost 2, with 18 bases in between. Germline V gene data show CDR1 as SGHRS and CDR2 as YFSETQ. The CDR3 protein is CASSSPPTGLTYEQYF. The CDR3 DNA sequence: TGCGCCAGCAGCTCCCCCCCGACAGGATTAACCTACGAGCAGTACTTC.

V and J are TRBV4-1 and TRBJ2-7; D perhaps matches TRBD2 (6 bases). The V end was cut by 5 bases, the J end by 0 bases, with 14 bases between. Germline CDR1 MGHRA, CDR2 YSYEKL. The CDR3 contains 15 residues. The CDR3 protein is CASSSRAGSSYEQYF. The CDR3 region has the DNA TGCGCCAGCAGCTCCCGAGCGGGTAGCTCCTACGAGCAGTACTTC.

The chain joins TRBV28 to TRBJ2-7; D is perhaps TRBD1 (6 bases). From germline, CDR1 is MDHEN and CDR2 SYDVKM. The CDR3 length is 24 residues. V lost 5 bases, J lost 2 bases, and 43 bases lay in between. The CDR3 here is CASSPRVVGAAGRTYWLGPYEQYF. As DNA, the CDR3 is TGTGCCAGCAGTCCACGGGTGGTGGGGGCCGCGGGTCGGACGTACTGGTTGGGTCCCTACGAGCAGTACTTC.

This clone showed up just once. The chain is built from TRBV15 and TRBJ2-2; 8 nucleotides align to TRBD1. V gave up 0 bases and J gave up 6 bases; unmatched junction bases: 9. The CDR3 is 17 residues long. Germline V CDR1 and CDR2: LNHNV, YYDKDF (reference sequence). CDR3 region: CATSREGGQGAAGELFF. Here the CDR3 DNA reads TGTGCCACCAGCAGAGAAGGCGGCCAGGGGGCCGCCGGGGAGCTGTTTTTT.

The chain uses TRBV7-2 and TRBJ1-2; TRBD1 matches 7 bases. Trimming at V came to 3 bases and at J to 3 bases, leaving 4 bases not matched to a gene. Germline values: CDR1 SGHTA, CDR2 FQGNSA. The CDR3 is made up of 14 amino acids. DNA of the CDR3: TGTGCCAGCAGCTTGGGGGACAGCTACTATGGCTACACCTTC. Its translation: CASSLGDSYYGYTF.

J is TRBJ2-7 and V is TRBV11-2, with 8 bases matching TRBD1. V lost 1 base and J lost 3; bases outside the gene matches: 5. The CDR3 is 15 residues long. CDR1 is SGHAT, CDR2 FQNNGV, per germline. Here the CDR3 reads CASSLVQGEHYEQYF. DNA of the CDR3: TGTGCCAGCAGCTTAGTACAGGGGGAGCACTACGAGCAGTACTTC.

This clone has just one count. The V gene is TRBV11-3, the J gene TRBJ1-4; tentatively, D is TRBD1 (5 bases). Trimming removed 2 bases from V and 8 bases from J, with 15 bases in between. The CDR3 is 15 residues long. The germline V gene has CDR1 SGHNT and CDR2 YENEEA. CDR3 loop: CASSLHRTGGEKLFF. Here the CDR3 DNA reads TGTGCCAGCAGCTTACATCGTACAGGCGGGGAAAAACTGTTTTTT.

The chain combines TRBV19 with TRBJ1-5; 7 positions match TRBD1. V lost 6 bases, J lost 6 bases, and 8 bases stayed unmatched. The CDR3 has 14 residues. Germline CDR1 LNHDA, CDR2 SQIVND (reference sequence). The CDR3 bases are TGTGCCAGTAGCGTGACAGGGTTAGGTCAGCCCCAGCATTTT. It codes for CASSVTGLGQPQHF.

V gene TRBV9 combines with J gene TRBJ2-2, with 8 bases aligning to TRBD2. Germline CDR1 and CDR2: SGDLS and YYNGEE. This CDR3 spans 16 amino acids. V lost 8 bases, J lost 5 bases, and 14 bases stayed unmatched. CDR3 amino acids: CARFYGAGGITGELFF. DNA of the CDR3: TGTGCCAGATTCTACGGCGCGGGGGGTATTACCGGGGAGCTGTTTTTT.

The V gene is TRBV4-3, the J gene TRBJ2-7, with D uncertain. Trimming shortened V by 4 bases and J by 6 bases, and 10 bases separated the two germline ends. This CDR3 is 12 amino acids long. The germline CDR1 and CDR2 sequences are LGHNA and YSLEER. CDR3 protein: CASSRGLGEQYF. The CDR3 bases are TGCGCCAGCAGCCGGGGTTTGGGCGAGCAGTACTTC.

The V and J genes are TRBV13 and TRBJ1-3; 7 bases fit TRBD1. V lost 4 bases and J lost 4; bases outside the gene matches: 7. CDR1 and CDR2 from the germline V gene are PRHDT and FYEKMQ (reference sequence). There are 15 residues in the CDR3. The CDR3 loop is CASSSGGQAGNTIYF. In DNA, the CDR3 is TGTGCCAGCAGCTCAGGCGGACAGGCGGGAAACACCATATATTTT.

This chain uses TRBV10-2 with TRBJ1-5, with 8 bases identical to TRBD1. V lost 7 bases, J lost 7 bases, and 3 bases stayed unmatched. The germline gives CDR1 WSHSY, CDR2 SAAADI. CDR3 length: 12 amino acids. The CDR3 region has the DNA TGCGCCAGCAAGTCAGGGGGCCAGCCCCAGCATTTT. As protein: CASKSGGQPQHF.

The chain's CDR3 is CASGTGVTEAFF. The CDR3 nucleotides read TGTGCCAGCGGGACAGGGGTCACTGAAGCTTTCTTT. This sequence joins TRBV11-1 and TRBJ1-1; the match to TRBD1 covers 10 bases. The CDR3 length is 12 residues. The junction had 1 base not matched to a gene; V was cut back by 8 bases and J by 4 bases. Germline V gene sequence: CDR1 SGHAT, CDR2 FQDESV (reference sequence).

The CDR3 protein is CASSPGGSGVNEQFF. CDR3 bases: TGTGCCAGCAGCCCCGGGGGTAGCGGGGTCAATGAGCAGTTCTTC. The chain has TRBV9 and TRBJ2-1, with TRBD2 matching 8 bases. The CDR3 sequence is 15 residues long. Germline-derived CDR1 and CDR2 are SGDLS and YYNGEE. V shed 4 bases, J shed 6 bases, and the junction held 9 bases outside the gene matches.

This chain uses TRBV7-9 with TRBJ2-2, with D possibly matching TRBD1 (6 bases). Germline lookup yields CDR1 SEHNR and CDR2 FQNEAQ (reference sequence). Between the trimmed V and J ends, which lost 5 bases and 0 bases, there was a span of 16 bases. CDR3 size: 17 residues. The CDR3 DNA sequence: TGTGCCAGCAGCACGAACGCCGGGACAACGAACACCGGGGAGCTGTTTTTT. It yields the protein CASSTNAGTTNTGELFF.

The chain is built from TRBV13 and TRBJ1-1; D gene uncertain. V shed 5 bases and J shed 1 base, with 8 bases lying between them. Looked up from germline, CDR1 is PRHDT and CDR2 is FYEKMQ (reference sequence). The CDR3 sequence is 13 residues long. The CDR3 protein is CASSMLGNTEAFF. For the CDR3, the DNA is TGTGCCAGCAGCATGCTTGGGAACACTGAAGCTTTCTTT.

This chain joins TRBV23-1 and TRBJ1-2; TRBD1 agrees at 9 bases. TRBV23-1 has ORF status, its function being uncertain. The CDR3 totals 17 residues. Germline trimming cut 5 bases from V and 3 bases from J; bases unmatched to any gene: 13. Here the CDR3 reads CASSTETNRGLDYGYTF. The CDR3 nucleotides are TGCGCCAGCAGTACGGAGACCAACAGGGGGCTGGACTATGGCTACACCTTC.

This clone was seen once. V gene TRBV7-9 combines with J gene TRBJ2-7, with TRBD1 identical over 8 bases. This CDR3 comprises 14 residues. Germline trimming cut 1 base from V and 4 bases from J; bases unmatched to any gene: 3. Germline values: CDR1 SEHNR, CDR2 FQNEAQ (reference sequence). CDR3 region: CASSLGTGLYEQYF. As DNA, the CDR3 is TGTGCCAGCAGCTTAGGGACAGGGCTATACGAGCAGTACTTC.

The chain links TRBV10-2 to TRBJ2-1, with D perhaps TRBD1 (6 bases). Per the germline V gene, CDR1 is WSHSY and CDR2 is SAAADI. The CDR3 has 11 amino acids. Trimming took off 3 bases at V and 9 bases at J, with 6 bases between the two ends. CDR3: CASSEGGEQFF. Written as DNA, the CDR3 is TGCGCCAGCAGTGAAGGGGGTGAGCAGTTCTTC.

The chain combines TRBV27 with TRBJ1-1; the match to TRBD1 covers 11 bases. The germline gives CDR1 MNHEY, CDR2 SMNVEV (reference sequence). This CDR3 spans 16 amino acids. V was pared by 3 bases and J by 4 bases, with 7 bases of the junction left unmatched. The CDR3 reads CASSFGGQGAVTEAFF. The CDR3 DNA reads TGTGCCAGCAGTTTCGGCGGACAGGGGGCGGTCACTGAAGCTTTCTTT.

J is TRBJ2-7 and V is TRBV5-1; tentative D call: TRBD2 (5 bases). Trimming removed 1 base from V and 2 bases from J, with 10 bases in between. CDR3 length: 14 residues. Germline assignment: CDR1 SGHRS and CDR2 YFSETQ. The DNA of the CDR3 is TGCGCCAGCAGCTTGTTTCAGGAGGCCTACGAGCAGTACTTC. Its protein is CASSLFQEAYEQYF.

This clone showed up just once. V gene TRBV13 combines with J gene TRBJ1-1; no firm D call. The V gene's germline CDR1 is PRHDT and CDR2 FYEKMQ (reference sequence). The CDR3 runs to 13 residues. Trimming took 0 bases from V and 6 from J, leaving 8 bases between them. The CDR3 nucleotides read TGTGCCAGCAGCTTAGGCCTGGCAGCTGAAGCTTTCTTT. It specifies CASSLGLAAEAFF.

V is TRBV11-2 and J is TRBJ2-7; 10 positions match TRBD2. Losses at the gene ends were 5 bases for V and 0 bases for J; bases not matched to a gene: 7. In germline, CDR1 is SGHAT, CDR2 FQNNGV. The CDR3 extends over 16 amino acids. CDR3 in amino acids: CASSRPSGGLSYEQYF. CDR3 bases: TGTGCCAGCAGCCGCCCTAGCGGGGGTCTCTCCTACGAGCAGTACTTC.